This entry concerns a single T cell receptor beta chain. This entry comes from a study of cytomegalovirus exposure and HLA in healthy donors. Study-level background: In a later analysis, the roughly 130 validation repertoires were reported to have used the same platform as the roughly 670 first-cohort repertoires.

Deletions cut 0 bases from V and 4 bases from J, with 16 bases between. Germline CDR1 LNHDA, CDR2 SQIVND (reference sequence). The CDR3 covers 17 residues. Clones were read by immunoSEQ multiplex PCR, and TCRdb kept only the in-frame ones, dropping some. The profile shows roughly 140,000 clones, approximately 86% of them singletons. Sequenced: PBMCs. The clonotype comes from a woman under 30 in good health and CMV-seropositive. This sequence joins TRBV19 and TRBJ1-5, with TRBD1 as a possible D gene (6 bases). As DNA, the CDR3 is TGTGCCAGTAGTATAGATCGAACAGGGTGGGGGAATCAGCCCCAGCATTTT. It codes for CASSIDRTGWGNQPQHF.